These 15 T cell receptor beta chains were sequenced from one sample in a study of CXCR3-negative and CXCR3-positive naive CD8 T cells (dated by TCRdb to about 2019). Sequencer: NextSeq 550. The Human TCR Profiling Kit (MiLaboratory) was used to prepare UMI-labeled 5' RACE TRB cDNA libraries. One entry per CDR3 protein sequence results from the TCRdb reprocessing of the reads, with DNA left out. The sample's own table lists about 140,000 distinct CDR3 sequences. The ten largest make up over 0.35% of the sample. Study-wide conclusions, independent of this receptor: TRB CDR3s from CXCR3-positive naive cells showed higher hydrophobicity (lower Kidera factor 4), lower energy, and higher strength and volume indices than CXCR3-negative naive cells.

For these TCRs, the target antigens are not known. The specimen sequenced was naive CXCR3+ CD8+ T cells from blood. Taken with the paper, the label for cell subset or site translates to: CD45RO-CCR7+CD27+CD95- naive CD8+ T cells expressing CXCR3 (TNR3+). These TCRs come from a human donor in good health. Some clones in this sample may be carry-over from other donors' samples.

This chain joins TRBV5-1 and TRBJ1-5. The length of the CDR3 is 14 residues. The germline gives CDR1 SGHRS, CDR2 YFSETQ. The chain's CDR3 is CASSSGLSDQPQHF. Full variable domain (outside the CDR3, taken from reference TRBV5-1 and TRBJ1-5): KAGVTQTPRYLIKTRGQQVTLSCSPISGHRSVSWYQQTPGQGLQFLFEYFSETQRNKGNFPGRFSGRQFSNSRSEMNVSTLELGDSALYLCASSSGLSDQPQHFGDGTRLSIL.

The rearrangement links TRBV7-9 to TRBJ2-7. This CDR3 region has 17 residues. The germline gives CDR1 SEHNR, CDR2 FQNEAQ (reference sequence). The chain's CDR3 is CASSSLNGGVFDYEQYF.

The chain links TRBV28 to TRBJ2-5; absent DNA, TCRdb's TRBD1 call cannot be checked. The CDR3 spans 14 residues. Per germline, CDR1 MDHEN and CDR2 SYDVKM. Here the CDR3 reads CASSAPRGQETQYF.

CDR3 sequence reads: CASSSPGQAYEQYF. V gene TRBV5-5 combines with J gene TRBJ2-7; checking the TCRdb D call of TRBD1 is not possible without DNA. The CDR3 is 14 amino acids. CDR1 SGHKS and CDR2 YYEKEE come from the germline V gene (reference sequence).

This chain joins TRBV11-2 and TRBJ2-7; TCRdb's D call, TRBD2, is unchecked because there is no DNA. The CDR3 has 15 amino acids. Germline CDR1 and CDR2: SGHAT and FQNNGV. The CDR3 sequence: CASSNRATSGRRQYF.

Here the CDR3 reads CASSLEASGGRSTDTQYF. The chain employs TRBV11-3 and TRBJ2-3; the TCRdb D gene call, TRBD2, has no DNA to confirm it. Germline V gives CDR1 SGHNT, CDR2 YENEEA. The length of the CDR3 is 18 residues.

The CDR3: CASSYARNTEAFF. The chain is built from TRBV6-5 and TRBJ1-1. Germline CDR1 is MNHEY and CDR2 is SVGAGI. The CDR3 has 13 residues.

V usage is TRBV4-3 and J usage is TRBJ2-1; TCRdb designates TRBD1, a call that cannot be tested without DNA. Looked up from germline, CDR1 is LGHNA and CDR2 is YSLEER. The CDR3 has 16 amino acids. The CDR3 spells CASSQDRSRGRLGQFF.

CDR3 amino acids: CASSFLGTPPNTGELFF. The chain combines TRBV12-3 or TRBV12-4 with TRBJ2-2; as DNA is missing, the TRBD1 call by TCRdb cannot be tested. This CDR3 has 17 residues.

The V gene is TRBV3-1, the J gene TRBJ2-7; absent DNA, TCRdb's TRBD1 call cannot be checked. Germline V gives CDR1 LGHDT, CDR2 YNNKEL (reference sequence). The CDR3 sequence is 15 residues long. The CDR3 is CASSLIRVKGVEQYF.

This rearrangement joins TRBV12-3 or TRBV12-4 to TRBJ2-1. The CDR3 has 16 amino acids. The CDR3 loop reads CASSLGGSSSYNEQFF.

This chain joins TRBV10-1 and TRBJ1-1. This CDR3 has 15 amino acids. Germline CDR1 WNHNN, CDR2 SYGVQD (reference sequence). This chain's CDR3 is CASSEVAGLNTEAFF.

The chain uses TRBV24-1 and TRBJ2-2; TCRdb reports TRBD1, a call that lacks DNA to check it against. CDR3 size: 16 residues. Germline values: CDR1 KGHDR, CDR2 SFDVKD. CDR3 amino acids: CATSDDDSISTGELFF.

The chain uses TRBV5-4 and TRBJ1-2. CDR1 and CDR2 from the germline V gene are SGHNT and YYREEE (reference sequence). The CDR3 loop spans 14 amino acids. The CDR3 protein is CASSSLTANYGYTF.

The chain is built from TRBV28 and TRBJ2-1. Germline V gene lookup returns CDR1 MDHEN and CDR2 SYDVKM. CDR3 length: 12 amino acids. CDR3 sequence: CASSFVNNEQFF.